The following is a T cell receptor beta chain sequence with its context. This sample is part of a study of blood T cell repertoires in COVID-19. Looking at the study overall: Acute-phase and convalescent COVID-19 samples originated in the United States, Italy and Spain. Sources were T cells, B-cell-depleted T cells, or PBMCs; the material itself was cDNA or gDNA.

In the study's own analysis: Nucleated cell counts were estimated from reference gene primer amplification. Assay used: immunoSEQ multiplex PCR; TCRdb lists only in-frame clones, some missing. The V and J calls and clone size are taken from that table; D and trimming were inferred from the DNA. The sample yields about 90,000 clones, approximately 88% seen once. The CDR3 covers 13 residues. The V gene lost 5 bases and the J gene lost 7 bases, with 14 bases spanning the gap. In germline, CDR1 is SGHTA, CDR2 FQGNSA. The chain combines TRBV7-2 with TRBJ1-2; weak D call: TRBD1 (5 bases). The receptor was derived from an elderly woman with active or convalescent COVID-19. Material for sequencing was peripheral blood. This CDR3 is CASSPKGGAGYTF. The CDR3, as DNA: TGTGCCAGCAGCCCAAAGGGAGGGGCTGGCTACACCTTC.